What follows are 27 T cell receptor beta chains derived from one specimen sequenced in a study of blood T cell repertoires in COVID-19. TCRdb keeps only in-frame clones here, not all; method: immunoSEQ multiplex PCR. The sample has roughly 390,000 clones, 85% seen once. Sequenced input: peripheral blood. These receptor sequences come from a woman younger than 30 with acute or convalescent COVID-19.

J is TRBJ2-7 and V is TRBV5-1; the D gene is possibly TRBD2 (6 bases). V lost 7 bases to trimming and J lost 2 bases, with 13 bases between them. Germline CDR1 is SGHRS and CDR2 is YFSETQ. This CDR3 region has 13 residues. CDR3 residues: CASHVPGAYEQYF. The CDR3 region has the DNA TGCGCCAGCCACGTCCCGGGGGCCTACGAGCAGTACTTC.

CDR3 region: CASSFWDRTYEQYF. CDR3 sequence (DNA): TGTGCCAGCAGTTTTTGGGACAGGACCTACGAGCAGTACTTC. This chain uses TRBV27 with TRBJ2-7; 8 nucleotides align to TRBD1. Germline loops: CDR1 MNHEY, CDR2 SMNVEV (reference sequence). The trim removed 3 bases at V and 2 bases at J, leaving 3 bases unmatched. The CDR3 runs to 14 residues.

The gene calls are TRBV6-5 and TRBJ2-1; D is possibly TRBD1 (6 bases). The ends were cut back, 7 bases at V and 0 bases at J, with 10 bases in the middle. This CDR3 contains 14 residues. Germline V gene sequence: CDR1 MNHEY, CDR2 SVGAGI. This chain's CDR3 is CASKGEGSYNEQFF. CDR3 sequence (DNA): TGTGCCAGCAAGGGGGAAGGCTCCTACAATGAGCAGTTCTTC.

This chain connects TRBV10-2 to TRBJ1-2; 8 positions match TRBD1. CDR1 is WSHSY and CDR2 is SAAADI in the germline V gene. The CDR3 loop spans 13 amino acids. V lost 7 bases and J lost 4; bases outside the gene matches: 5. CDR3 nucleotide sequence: TGCGCCAGCATGGACAGGGCGATCTATGGCTACACCTTC. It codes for CASMDRAIYGYTF.

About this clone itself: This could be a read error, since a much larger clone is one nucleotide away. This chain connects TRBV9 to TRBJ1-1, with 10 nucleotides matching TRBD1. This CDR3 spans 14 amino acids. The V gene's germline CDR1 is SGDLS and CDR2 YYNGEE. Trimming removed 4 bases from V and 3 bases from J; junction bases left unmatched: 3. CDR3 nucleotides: TGTGCCAGCAGCCTCGGGACAGGGGACACTGAAGCTTTCTTT. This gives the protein CASSLGTGDTEAFF.

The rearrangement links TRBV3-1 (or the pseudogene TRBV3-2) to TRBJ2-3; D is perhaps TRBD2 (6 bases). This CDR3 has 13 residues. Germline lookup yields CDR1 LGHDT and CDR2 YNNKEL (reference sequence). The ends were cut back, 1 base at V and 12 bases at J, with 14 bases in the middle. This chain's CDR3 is CASSQVRDSPQYF. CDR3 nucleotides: TGTGCCAGCAGCCAAGTCCGGGACTCACCCCAGTATTTT.

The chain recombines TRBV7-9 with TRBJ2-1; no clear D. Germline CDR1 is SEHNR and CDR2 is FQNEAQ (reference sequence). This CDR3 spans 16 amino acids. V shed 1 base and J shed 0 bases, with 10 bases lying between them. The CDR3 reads CASSLDGEFSYNEQFF. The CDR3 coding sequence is TGTGCCAGCAGCTTAGACGGTGAATTCTCCTACAATGAGCAGTTCTTC. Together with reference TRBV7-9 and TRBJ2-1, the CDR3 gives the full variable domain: DTGVSQNPRHKITKRGQNVTFRCDPISEHNRLYWYRQTLGQGPEFLTYFQNEAQLEKSRLLSDRFSAERPKGSFSTLEIQRTEQGDSAMYLCASSLDGEFSYNEQFFGPGTRLTVL.

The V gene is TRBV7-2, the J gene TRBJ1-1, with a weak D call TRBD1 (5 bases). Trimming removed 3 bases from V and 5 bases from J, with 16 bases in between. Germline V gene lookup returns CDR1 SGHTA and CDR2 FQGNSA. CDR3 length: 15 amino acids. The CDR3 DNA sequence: TGTGCCAGCAGCTTGTCCCAGGGCCTTCTAACTGAAGCTTTCTTT. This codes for CASSLSQGLLTEAFF.

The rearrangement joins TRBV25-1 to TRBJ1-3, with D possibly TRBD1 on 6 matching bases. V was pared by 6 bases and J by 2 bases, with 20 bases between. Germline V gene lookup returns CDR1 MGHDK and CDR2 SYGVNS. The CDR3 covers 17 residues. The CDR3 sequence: CASSEGRRGLPGNTIYF. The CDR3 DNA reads TGTGCCAGCAGCGAGGGGAGGCGGGGGCTCCCTGGAAACACCATATATTTT.

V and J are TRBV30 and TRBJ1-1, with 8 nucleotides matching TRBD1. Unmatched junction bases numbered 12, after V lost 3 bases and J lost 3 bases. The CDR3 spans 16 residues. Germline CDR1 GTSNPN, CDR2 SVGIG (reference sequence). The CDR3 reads CAWSIPGDRYDTEAFF. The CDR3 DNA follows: TGTGCCTGGAGCATCCCCGGGGACAGGTACGACACTGAAGCTTTCTTT.

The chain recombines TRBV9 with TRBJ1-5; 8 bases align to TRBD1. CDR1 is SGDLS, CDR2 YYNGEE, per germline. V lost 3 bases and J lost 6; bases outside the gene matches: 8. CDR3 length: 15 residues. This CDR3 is CASSASGTGSQPQHF. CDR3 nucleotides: TGTGCCAGCAGCGCCTCCGGGACAGGCAGTCAGCCCCAGCATTTT.

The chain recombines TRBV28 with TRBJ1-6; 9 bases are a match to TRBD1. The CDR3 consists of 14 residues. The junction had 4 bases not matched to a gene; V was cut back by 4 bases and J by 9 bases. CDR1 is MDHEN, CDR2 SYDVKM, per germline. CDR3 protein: CASSSGQGGSPLHF. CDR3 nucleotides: TGTGCCAGCAGTTCGGGACAGGGAGGTTCACCCCTCCACTTT.

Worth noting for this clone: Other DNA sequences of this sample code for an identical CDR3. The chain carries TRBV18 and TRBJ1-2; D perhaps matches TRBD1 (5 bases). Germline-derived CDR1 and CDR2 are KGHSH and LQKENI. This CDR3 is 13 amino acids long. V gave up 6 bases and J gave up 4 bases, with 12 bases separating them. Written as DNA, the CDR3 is TGTGCCAGCTCGCCGGACAAACGCTATGGCTACACCTTC. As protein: CASSPDKRYGYTF.

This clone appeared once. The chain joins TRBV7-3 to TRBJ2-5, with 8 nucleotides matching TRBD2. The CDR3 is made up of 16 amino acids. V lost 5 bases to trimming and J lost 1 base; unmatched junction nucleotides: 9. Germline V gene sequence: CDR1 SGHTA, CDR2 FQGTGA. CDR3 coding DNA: TGTGCCAGCAGCCCCTCCGAAGCGGGAGCCCAAGAGACCCAGTACTTC. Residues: CASSPSEAGAQETQYF.

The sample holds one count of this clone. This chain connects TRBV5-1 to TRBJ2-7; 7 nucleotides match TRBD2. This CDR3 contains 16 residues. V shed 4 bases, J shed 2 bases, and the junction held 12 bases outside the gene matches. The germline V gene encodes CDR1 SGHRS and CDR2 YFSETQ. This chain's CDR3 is CASSPGSSGATYEQYF. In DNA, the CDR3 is TGCGCCAGCAGCCCAGGATCTAGCGGTGCGACCTACGAGCAGTACTTC.

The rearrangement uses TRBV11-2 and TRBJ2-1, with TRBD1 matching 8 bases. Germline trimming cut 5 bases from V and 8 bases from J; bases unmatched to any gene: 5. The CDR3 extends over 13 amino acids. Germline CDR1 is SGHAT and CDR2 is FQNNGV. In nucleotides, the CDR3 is TGTGCCAGCAGCAGGGACAGGCGGTATGAGCAGTTCTTC. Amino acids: CASSRDRRYEQFF.

CDR3 nucleotide sequence: TGTGCCAGCAGCTTAACGGGCGGCGCAGGGGGCTTATTTTCACCCCTCCACTTT. Its protein is CASSLTGGAGGLFSPLHF. The gene calls are TRBV7-3 and TRBJ1-6, with 8 bases identical to TRBD1. Germline loops: CDR1 SGHTA, CDR2 FQGTGA. The CDR3 extends over 18 amino acids. Trimming at V came to 0 bases and at J to 9 bases, leaving 13 bases not matched to a gene.

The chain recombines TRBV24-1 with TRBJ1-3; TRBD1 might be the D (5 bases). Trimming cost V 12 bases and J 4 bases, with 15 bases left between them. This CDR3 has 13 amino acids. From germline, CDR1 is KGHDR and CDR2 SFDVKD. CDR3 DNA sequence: TGTGCCGGAGGCAGGGCGGGGGGAAACACCATATATTTT. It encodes CAGGRAGGNTIYF.

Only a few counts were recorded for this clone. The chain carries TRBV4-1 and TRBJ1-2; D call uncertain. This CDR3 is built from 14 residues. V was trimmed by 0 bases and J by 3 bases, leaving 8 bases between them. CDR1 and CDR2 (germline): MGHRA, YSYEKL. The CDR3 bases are TGCGCCAGCAGCCAAGAGCCCCGAGACTATGGCTACACCTTC. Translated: CASSQEPRDYGYTF.

In DNA form, the CDR3 reads TGTGCCAGCAGCTTACAGGTCGATCAGCCCCAGCATTTT. Amino acids: CASSLQVDQPQHF. This sequence joins TRBV7-2 and TRBJ1-5; D is undetermined. The length of the CDR3 is 13 residues. The germline V and J ends were trimmed by 2 bases and 5 bases, with 7 bases remaining between them. In germline, CDR1 is SGHTA, CDR2 FQGNSA.

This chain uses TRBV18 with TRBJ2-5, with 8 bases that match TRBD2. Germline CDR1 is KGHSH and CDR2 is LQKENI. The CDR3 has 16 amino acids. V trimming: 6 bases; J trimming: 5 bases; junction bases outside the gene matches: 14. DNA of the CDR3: TGTGCCAGCTCGGTAGCCAGCGGGAGTATCGGGGAGACCCAGTACTTC. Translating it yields CASSVASGSIGETQYF.

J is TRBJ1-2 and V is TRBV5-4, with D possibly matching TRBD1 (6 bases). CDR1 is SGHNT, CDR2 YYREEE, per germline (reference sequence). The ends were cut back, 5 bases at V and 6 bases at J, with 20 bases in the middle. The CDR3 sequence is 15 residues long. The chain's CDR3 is CASRYRGGFEDGYTF. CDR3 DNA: TGTGCCAGCAGATACCGAGGGGGATTTGAAGATGGCTACACCTTC.

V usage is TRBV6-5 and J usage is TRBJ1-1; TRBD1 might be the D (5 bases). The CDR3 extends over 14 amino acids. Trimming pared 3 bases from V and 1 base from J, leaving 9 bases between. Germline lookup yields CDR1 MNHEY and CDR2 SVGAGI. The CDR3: CASSYSRANTEAFF. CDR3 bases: TGTGCCAGCAGTTATTCCAGGGCGAACACTGAAGCTTTCTTT.

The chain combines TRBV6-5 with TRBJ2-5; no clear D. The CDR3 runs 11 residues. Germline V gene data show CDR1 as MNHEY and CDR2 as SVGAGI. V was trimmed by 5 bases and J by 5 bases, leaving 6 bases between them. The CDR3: CASSLGETQYF. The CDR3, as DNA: TGTGCCAGCAGTCTCGGGGAGACCCAGTACTTC.

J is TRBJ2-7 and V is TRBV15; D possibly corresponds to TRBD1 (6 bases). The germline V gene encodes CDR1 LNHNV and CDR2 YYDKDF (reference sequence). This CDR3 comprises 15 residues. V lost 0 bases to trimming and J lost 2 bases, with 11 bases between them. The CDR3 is CATSRDQGKTYEQYF. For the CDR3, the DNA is TGTGCCACCAGCAGAGATCAGGGGAAAACCTACGAGCAGTACTTC.

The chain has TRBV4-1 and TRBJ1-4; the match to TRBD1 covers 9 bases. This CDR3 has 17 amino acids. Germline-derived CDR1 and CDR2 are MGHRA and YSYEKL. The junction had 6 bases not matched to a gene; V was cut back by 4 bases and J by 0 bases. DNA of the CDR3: TGCGCCAGCAGCCGTGGGACAGGGAGGACAACTAATGAAAAACTGTTTTTT. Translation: CASSRGTGRTTNEKLFF.

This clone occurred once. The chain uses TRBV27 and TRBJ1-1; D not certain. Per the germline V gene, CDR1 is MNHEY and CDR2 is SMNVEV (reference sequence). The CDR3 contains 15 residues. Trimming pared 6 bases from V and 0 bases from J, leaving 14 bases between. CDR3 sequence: CASRLGPLMNTEAFF. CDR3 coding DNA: TGTGCCAGCAGGCTAGGCCCTTTGATGAACACTGAAGCTTTCTTT.